This TCR beta chain originates from a study of T cells in Graves' hyperthyroidism and ophthalmopathy. Study outcomes and limitations: For ophthalmopathy, model prediction preceded onset by a median roughly 6.3 months. Using 13 V-J features, a model discriminated ophthalmopathy from stable hyperthyroidism.

Amplified regions were TCR beta CDR3 sequences from RNA transcripts. Researchers ran a first-round RT-PCR on the TCR CDR3 using the HTBI primer set. A single record per CDR3 protein comes from TCRdb applying MiXCR to the multiplex PCR reads. This sample yields around 56,000 distinct CDR3 sequences, of which around half are seen a single time; roughly 12% belongs to the top ten. Of note for this clonotype: Its antigen is as yet unknown.

V was clipped by 6 bases and J by 4 bases, with 13 bases between them. This CDR3 is 13 amino acids long. Per germline, CDR1 SGHRS and CDR2 YFSETQ. The chain is built from TRBV5-1 and TRBJ2-5; the D is unclear. The sample taken for sequencing was blood. The clonotype was recovered from a woman aged 25 to 39 with Graves' ophthalmopathy. The CDR3 spells CASTSWGTETQYF. CDR3 nucleotide sequence: TGCGCCAGCACCAGTTGGGGAACAGAGACCCAGTACTTC.